Listed below are T cell receptor beta chains from one sample, sequenced in a study of pediatric ulcerative colitis. The repertoire was sequenced with immunoSEQ multiplex PCR; TCRdb's copy has only in-frame clones and lacks some. The table lists approximately 22,000 clones, 71% of them singletons. Sequenced sample: gut tissue. All receptors derive from a boy younger than 18 with severe ulcerative colitis. Both conserved end residues are part of each CDR3. A D gene is named only where the DNA matches it firmly. Clone size is shown for a subset of rows, as once, few, many or a class of expanded clone.

.,TRBV5-6,TRBJ1-1,.,TGTGCCAGCAGCTTGGGACCGAACACTGAAGCTTTCTTT,CASSLGPNTEAFF
.,TRBV19,TRBJ2-3,TRBD1,TGTGCCAGTAGTACCTGGGACAGGGAGGCAGATACGCAGTATTTT,CASSTWDREADTQYF
.,TRBV30,TRBJ1-4,.,TGTGCCTGGAGTGTTGCCAGGGTGGGAAAACTGTTTTTT,CAWSVARVGKLFF
.,TRBV25-1,TRBJ2-2,.,TGTGCCAGCAGTGAAAATGGAGGCATCACCGGGGAGCTGTTTTTT,CASSENGGITGELFF
.,TRBV7-2,TRBJ1-1,TRBD1,TGTGCCAGCAGCACCCAGACAGGGAGGGACACTGAAGCTTTCTTT,CASSTQTGRDTEAFF
few,TRBV7-6,TRBJ2-1,.,TGTGCCAGCAGCTTGAATGTGGGACTCTACAATGAGCAGTTCTTC,CASSLNVGLYNEQFF
.,TRBV18,TRBJ1-1,.,TGTGCCAGCTCACTGCGACAAGCCGAGGGCACTGAAGCTTTCTTT,CASSLRQAEGTEAFF
few,TRBV5-1,TRBJ2-7,.,TGCGCCAGCAGCCCACAGACAGGAAACTACGAGCAGTACTTC,CASSPQTGNYEQYF
.,TRBV19,TRBJ1-2,TRBD1,TGTGCCAGTATCCTAGCAGGACAGGGGTCAGGTGGCTACACCTTC,CASILAGQGSGGYTF
.,TRBV19,TRBJ2-7,TRBD2,TGTGCCAGTAGTGGACTAGCGGGAACCTACGAGCAGTACTTC,CASSGLAGTYEQYF
.,TRBV9,TRBJ2-7,TRBD1,TGTGCCAGCAGCCCCCGGACAGGGTCAGGCGAGCAGTACTTC,CASSPRTGSGEQYF
.,TRBV6-5,TRBJ1-1,.,TGTGCCAGCAGTGGCAGGAACACTGAAGCTTTCTTT,CASSGRNTEAFF
.,TRBV19,TRBJ2-1,.,TGTGCCAGTAGTAATGAACGCTACGAGCAGTTCTTC,CASSNERYEQFF
.,TRBV27,TRBJ1-6,.,TGTGCCAGCAGTTTAAGCCCAGAGGTTTCACCCCTCCACTTT,CASSLSPEVSPLHF
.,TRBV5-6,TRBJ1-5,.,TGTGCCAGCAGCCCCCAGGGTCTCGATCAGCCCCAGCATTTT,CASSPQGLDQPQHF
once,TRBV7-2,TRBJ2-1,TRBD2,TGTGCCAGCAGCCCGGGACTAGCGGCGGGTGGCTCCTACAATGAGCAGTTCTTC,CASSPGLAAGGSYNEQFF
.,TRBV20-1,TRBJ2-4,.,TGCAGTGCTCTAAGGGGGGACATTCAGTACTTC,CSALRGDIQYF
few,TRBV6-1,TRBJ1-6,.,TGTGCCAGCAGTGAATTTGGGGGCGTTTCACCCCTCCACTTT,CASSEFGGVSPLHF
once,TRBV19,TRBJ1-1,.,TGTGCCAGTAGTAGGACAGAGTTCACTGAAGCTTTCTTT,CASSRTEFTEAFF
.,TRBV6-5,TRBJ1-2,TRBD1,TGTGCCAGCAGTCCGGGACAGGGGGCGAATGGCTACACCTTC,CASSPGQGANGYTF
.,TRBV9,TRBJ2-5,.,TGTGCCAGCAGCGTTACAGGGGGGGCAGAGACCCAGTACTTC,CASSVTGGAETQYF
.,TRBV4-1,TRBJ2-7,TRBD2,TGCGCCAGCAGCCAAGCGGGAGGGGCCTACGAGCAGTACTTC,CASSQAGGAYEQYF
few,TRBV11-3,TRBJ1-6,.,TGTGCCAGCAGCTCCTTACGGAACTCCTATAATTCACCCCTCCACTTT,CASSSLRNSYNSPLHF
once,TRBV14,TRBJ2-7,.,TGTGCCAGCAGCCAAGAATGGGGCAGGGGGAGGACCTACGAGCAGTACTTC,CASSQEWGRGRTYEQYF
.,TRBV2,TRBJ1-4,TRBD1,TGTGCCAGCAGAGCCCGACCGCCGGGACAGGGGGATGAAAAACTGTTTTTT,CASRARPPGQGDEKLFF
few,TRBV6-5,TRBJ2-5,.,TGTGCCAGCCGCCGACAGACGTACCAAGAGACCCAGTACTTC,CASRRQTYQETQYF
.,TRBV20-1,TRBJ1-1,.,TGCAGTGCTAGGGGTGTCGTGGGAGCTTTCTTT,CSARGVVGAFF
few,TRBV4-1,TRBJ2-5,.,TGCGCCAGCAGCCAAAACCTAGTTGAGACCCAGTACTTC,CASSQNLVETQYF
.,TRBV5-4,TRBJ1-6,.,TGTGCCAGCAGCGGACGGGACGGGATGAATTCACCCCTCCACTTT,CASSGRDGMNSPLHF
.,TRBV6-1,TRBJ1-6,.,TGTGCCAGCAGTGAATACTCGCAGGGACACTCACCCCTCCACTTT,CASSEYSQGHSPLHF
.,TRBV30,TRBJ1-1,.,TGTGCCTGGAGATTTACAAGCAGGATCACTGAAGCTTTCTTT,CAWRFTSRITEAFF
.,TRBV6-1,TRBJ2-1,.,TGTGCCAGCACCTATTACAATGAGCAGTTCTTC,CASTYYNEQFF
.,TRBV19,TRBJ1-6,.,TGTGCCAGTAGTTCGCGATTACAGGGCAGCGATAATTCACCCCTCCACTTT,CASSSRLQGSDNSPLHF
.,TRBV9,TRBJ2-5,TRBD2,TGTGCCAGCAGCGACCCTAAAGCGGGGGGTGATGAGACCCAGTACTTC,CASSDPKAGGDETQYF
.,TRBV7-2,TRBJ2-1,.,TGTGCCAGCAGCTTCGGGGGCCTACAATTAGAGCAGTTCTTC,CASSFGGLQLEQFF
.,TRBV4-1,TRBJ2-7,TRBD1,TGCGCCAGCAGCCAAAGTCCAGGGGGCTTTTACGAGCAGTACTTC,CASSQSPGGFYEQYF
.,TRBV6-6,TRBJ1-1,TRBD1,TGTGCCAGCACCGCGGACCGGGACAGGGGAAACACTGAAGCTTTCTTT,CASTADRDRGNTEAFF
.,TRBV2,TRBJ1-1,.,TGTGCCAGCAGTGTCGGGCGGATGAACACTGAAGCTTTCTTT,CASSVGRMNTEAFF
once,TRBV10-2,TRBJ1-1,.,TGCGCCAGCAGTGAGCTGGGGGCTGGCACTGAAGCTTTCTTT,CASSELGAGTEAFF
.,TRBV5-5,TRBJ2-2,TRBD1,TGTGCCAGCAGCCCGGGACAGGGGTACACCGGGGAGCTGTTTTTT,CASSPGQGYTGELFF
.,TRBV6-1,TRBJ2-7,.,TGTGCCAGCAGCCCCTCGGGACACGAGCAGTACTTC,CASSPSGHEQYF
.,TRBV5-1,TRBJ2-5,.,TGCGCCAGCAGCTTGAAAGCGGGTATGCAAGAGACCCAGTACTTC,CASSLKAGMQETQYF
few,TRBV11-1,TRBJ1-6,.,TGTGCCAGCAGCCCGGGGACCAATTCACCCCTCCACTTT,CASSPGTNSPLHF
few,TRBV6-5,TRBJ1-2,TRBD1,TGTGCCAGCAGTTCTGGGACAGGAATTTATGGCTACACCTTC,CASSSGTGIYGYTF
.,TRBV14,TRBJ2-3,.,TGTGCCAGCAGCCTCCGAGGCTCAGCCCCCCGCACAGATACGCAGTATTTT,CASSLRGSAPRTDTQYF
once,TRBV19,TRBJ1-5,.,TGTGCCAGTAGTATAGAACAGGGAATCCAGCCCCAGCATTTT,CASSIEQGIQPQHF
.,TRBV5-3,TRBJ1-3,.,TGTGCCAGAAGCTCCTTGTTAACTAGGGGATTCTCTGGAAACACCATATATTTT,CARSSLLTRGFSGNTIYF
.,TRBV6-6,TRBJ1-2,.,TGTGCCAGCAGTTATGAGAGGACTAACTATGGCTACACCTTC,CASSYERTNYGYTF
once,TRBV27,TRBJ1-1,.,TGTGCCAGCAGTCCAGGGAGTCCCACTGAAGCTTTCTTT,CASSPGSPTEAFF